This T cell receptor beta chain stems from a study of T-cell memory formation after mild COVID-19. Study-level points and caveats: Researchers found some responding clones in pre-infection memory, a sign that cross-reactive memory joined. The authors did not confirm SARS-CoV-2 specificity of second-wave clones peaking day 37.

This CDR3 region has 16 residues. CDR1 is MNHEY and CDR2 is SVGEGT in the germline V gene. The V and J ends lost 6 bases and 8 bases, in that order; junction bases with no gene match: 15. Constant-segment primers were used for 5'RACE, and the resulting TCR alpha and TCR beta cDNA libraries carried sample barcodes and UMIs. TCRdb recomputed calls from the 5' RACE reads with MiXCR, one row per CDR3 protein. The profile shows about 390,000 distinct CDR3 sequences, approximately 21% of them singletons. Concerning this clonotype itself: Its antigen is still unknown.

The sequencing input was PBMCs or a T cell subset sorted from them (not recorded which). This sequence was found in an adult woman who had mild COVID-19 (a few samples of this study predate the infection). Cell type and time point are not known. This chain connects TRBV6-2 or TRBV6-3 to TRBJ2-1, with 8 bases that match TRBD2. CDR3 residues: CASSLPEAGVNDEQFF. CDR3 nucleotides: TGTGCCAGCAGCCTCCCCGAAGCGGGAGTTAATGATGAGCAGTTCTTC.